The T cell receptor beta chain under discussion was sequenced for a study of radiotherapy plus CTLA-4 blockade in lung cancer. Background on the study: Overall, 15% to 20% of patients showed an objective response, while approximately 28% attained disease control.

Findings of the study overall: TCR clones from tumors expanded in blood after radiotherapy plus ipilimumab.

Profiled with immunoSEQ multiplex PCR; TCRdb holds only in-frame clones, not every one. The data show about 97,000 clones, 65% to 85% seen once. The germline CDR1 and CDR2 sequences are SSHAT and FNYEAQ (reference sequence). The CDR3 runs 14 residues. V lost 3 bases to trimming and J lost 2 bases; unmatched junction nucleotides: 3. Turning to this clone: Its target is not known.

This rearrangement joins TRBV7-7 to TRBJ2-5; 7 bases are a match to TRBD1. The sample consisted of peripheral blood, taken from a patient treated with radiotherapy plus ipilimumab. The receptor's source is a human donor with non-small cell lung cancer who had a partial response to radiotherapy plus ipilimumab. Some clones in this sample may be carry-over from other donors' samples. The DNA for the CDR3 is TGTGCCAGCAGCTTCACGGGACAGCAAGAGACCCAGTACTTC. Amino acid sequence: CASSFTGQQETQYF.